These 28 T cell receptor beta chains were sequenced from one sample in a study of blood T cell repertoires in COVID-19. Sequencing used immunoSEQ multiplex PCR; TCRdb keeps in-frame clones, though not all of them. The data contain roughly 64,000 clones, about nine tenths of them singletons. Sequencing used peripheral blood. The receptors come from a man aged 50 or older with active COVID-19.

In nucleotides, the CDR3 is TGTGCCACCAGTGATCTGGGACAGGGGGCGCGGTTGAACACTGAAGCTTTCTTT. The encoded protein is CATSDLGQGARLNTEAFF. The chain combines TRBV24-1 with TRBJ1-1, with 12 bases that match TRBD1. The V and J ends lost 3 bases and 0 bases, in that order; junction bases with no gene match: 7. This CDR3 comprises 18 residues. Per germline, CDR1 KGHDR and CDR2 SFDVKD.

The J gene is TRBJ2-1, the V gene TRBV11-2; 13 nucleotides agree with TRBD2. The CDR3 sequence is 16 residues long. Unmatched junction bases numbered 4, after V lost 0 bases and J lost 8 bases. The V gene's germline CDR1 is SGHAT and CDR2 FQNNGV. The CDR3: CASSLDLGLAGDEQFF. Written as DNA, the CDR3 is TGTGCCAGCAGCTTAGACCTTGGACTAGCGGGGGATGAGCAGTTCTTC. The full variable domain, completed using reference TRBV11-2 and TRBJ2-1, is EAGVAQSPRYKIIEKRQSVAFWCNPISGHATLYWYQQILGQGPKLLIQFQNNGVVDDSQLPKDRFSAERLKGVDSTLKIQPAKLEDSAVYLCASSLDLGLAGDEQFFGPGTRLTVL.

The CDR3 spells CASSRGESTEAFF. CDR3 bases: TGTGCCAGCAGCCGGGGGGAAAGCACTGAAGCTTTCTTT. This chain uses TRBV6-5 with TRBJ1-1, with D possibly TRBD1 on 5 matching bases. CDR1 is MNHEY, CDR2 SVGAGI, per germline. This CDR3 has 13 residues. V was pared by 6 bases and J by 4 bases, with 12 bases between.

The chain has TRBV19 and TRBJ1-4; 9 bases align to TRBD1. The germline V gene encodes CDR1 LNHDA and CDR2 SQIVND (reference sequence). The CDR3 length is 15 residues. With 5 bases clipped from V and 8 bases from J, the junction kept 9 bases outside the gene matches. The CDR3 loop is CASSPRTGEAEKLFF. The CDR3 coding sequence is TGTGCCAGTAGTCCCCGGACAGGGGAGGCGGAAAAACTGTTTTTT.

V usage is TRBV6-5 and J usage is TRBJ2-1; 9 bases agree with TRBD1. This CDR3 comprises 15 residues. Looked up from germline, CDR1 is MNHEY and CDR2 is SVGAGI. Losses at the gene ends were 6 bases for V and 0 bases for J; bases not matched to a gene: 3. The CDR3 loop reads CASRAGQGSYNEQFF. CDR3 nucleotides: TGTGCCAGCAGGGCGGGACAGGGCTCCTACAATGAGCAGTTCTTC.

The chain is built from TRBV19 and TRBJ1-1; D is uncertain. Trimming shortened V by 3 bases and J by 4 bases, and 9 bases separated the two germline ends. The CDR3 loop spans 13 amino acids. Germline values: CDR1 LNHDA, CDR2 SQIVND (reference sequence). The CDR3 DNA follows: TGTGCCAGTAGTATCAATGAGGGCACTGAAGCTTTCTTT. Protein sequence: CASSINEGTEAFF.

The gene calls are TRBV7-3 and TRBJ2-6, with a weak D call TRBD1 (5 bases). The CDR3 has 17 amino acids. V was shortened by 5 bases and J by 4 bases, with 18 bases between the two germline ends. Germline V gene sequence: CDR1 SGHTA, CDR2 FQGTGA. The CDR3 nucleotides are TGTGCCAGCAGCCTCCTGGGGCCCGCAGCAGGGGCCAACGTCCTGACTTTC. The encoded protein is CASSLLGPAAGANVLTF.

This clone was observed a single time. Written as DNA, the CDR3 is TGTGCCAGCAGCCTCCGGGACTCCAGATCCTACAATGAGCAGTTCTTC. It translates to CASSLRDSRSYNEQFF. The genes are TRBV7-9 and TRBJ2-1; D possibly corresponds to TRBD2 (6 bases). CDR1 SEHNR and CDR2 FQNEAQ come from the germline V gene (reference sequence). Deletions cut 5 bases from V and 1 base from J, with 15 bases between. The CDR3 has 16 residues.

CDR3 in amino acids: CSGGSTPGAFF. The CDR3, as DNA: TGCAGCGGGGGGTCTACCCCCGGAGCTTTCTTT. The V and J genes are TRBV29-1 and TRBJ1-1; D might be TRBD1 (5 bases). V was trimmed by 7 bases and J by 10 bases, leaving 16 bases between them. The CDR3 consists of 11 residues. Germline CDR1 is SQVTM and CDR2 is ANQGSEA.

The CDR3 region has the DNA TGTGCCAGTAGTTCCCCCGGGACTAGCGGGGGGGGTTCTAGCACAGATACGCAGTATTTT. Encoded protein: CASSSPGTSGGGSSTDTQYF. V gene TRBV19 combines with J gene TRBJ2-3; 16 nucleotides agree with TRBD2. This CDR3 is 20 amino acids long. V lost 5 bases, J lost 0 bases, and 11 bases stayed unmatched. Looked up from germline, CDR1 is LNHDA and CDR2 is SQIVND (reference sequence).

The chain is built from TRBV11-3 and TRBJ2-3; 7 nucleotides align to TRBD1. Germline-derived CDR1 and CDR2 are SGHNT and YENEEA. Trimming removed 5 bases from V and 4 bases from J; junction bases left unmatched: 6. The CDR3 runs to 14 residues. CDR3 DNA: TGTGCCAGCAGCAGCGGACAGGTTCCAGATACGCAGTATTTT. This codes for CASSSGQVPDTQYF. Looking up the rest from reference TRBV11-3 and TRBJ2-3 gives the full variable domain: EAGVVQSPRYKIIEKKQPVAFWCNPISGHNTLYWYLQNLGQGPELLIRYENEEAVDDSQLPKDRFSAERLKGVDSTLKIQPAELGDSAVYLCASSSGQVPDTQYFGPGTRLTVL.

The CDR3 loop is CASSRTGEEDSPLHF. The DNA of the CDR3 is TGCGCCAGCAGCCGGACAGGGGAGGAGGATTCACCCCTCCACTTT. The genes are TRBV5-1 and TRBJ1-6; 9 positions match TRBD1. V shed 4 bases and J 8 bases; nucleotides not matched to a gene: 7. The CDR3 extends over 15 amino acids. The germline gives CDR1 SGHRS, CDR2 YFSETQ.

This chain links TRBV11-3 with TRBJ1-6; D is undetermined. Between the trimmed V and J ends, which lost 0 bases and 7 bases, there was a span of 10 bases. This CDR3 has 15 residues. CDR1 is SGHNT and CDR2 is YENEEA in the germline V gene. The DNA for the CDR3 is TGTGCCAGCAGCTTAGATGCCCAAAGCAATTCACCCCTCCACTTT. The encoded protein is CASSLDAQSNSPLHF.

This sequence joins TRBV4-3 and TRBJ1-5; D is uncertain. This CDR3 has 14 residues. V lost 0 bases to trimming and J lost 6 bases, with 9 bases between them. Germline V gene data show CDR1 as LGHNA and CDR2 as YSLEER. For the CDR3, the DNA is TGCGCCAGCAGCCAAGATCTAGCTGGTCAGCCCCAGCATTTT. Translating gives CASSQDLAGQPQHF.

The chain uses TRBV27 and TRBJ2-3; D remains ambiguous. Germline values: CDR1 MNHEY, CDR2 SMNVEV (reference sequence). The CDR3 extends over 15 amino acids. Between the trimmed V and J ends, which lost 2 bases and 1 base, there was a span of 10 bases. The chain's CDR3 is CASSLERWGTDTQYF. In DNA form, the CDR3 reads TGTGCCAGCAGTTTAGAGCGCTGGGGCACAGATACGCAGTATTTT.

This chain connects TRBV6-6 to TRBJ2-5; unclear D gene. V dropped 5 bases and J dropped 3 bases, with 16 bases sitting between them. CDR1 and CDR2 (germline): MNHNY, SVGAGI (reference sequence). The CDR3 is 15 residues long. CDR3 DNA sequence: TGTGCCAGCAGTGAGGTTGGTTCCCTTGAAGAGACCCAGTACTTC. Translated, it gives CASSEVGSLEETQYF.

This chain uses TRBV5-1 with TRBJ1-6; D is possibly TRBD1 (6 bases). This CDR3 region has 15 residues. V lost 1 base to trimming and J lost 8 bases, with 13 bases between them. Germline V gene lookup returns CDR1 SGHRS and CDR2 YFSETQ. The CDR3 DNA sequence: TGCGCCAGCAGCTTGAGGGCAGGGGAAGATTCACCCCTCCACTTT. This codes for CASSLRAGEDSPLHF.

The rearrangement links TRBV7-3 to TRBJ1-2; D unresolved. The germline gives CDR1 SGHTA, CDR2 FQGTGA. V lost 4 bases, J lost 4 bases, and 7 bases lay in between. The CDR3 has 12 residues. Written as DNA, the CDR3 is TGTGCCAGCAGCTCCCCAGGCTATGGCTACACCTTC. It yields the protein CASSSPGYGYTF.

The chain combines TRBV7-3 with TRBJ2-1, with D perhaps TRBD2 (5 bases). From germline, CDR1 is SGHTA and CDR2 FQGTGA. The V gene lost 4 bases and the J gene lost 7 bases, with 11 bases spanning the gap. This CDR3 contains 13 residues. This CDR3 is CASSSSGGNEQFF. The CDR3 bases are TGTGCCAGCAGCTCCAGCGGCGGGAATGAGCAGTTCTTC. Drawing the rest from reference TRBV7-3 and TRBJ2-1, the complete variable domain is GAGVSQTPSNKVTEKGKYVELRCDPISGHTALYWYRQSLGQGPEFLIYFQGTGAADDSGLPNDRFFAVRPEGSVSTLKIQRTERGDSAVYLCASSSSGGNEQFFGPGTRLTVL.

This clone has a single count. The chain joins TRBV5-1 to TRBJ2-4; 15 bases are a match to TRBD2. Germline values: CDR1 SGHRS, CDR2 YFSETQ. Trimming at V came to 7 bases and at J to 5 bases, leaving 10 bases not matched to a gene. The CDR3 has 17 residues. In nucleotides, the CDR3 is TGCGCCAGCTCCCGGACTAGCGGGAGGGCCCTCGAAAACATTCAGTACTTC. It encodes CASSRTSGRALENIQYF.

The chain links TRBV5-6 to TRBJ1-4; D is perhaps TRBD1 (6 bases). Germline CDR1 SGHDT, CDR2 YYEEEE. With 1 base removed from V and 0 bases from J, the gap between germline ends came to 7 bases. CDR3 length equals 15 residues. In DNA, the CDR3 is TGTGCCAGCAGCTTGAGGGGGACAACTAATGAAAAACTGTTTTTT. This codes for CASSLRGTTNEKLFF.

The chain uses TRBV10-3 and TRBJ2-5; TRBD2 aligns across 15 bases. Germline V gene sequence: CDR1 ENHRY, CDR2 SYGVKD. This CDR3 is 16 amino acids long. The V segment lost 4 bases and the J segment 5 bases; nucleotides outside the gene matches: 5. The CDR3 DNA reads TGTGCCATCAGTGCCGGGACTAGCGGGGGGAGGGAGACCCAGTACTTC. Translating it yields CAISAGTSGGRETQYF.

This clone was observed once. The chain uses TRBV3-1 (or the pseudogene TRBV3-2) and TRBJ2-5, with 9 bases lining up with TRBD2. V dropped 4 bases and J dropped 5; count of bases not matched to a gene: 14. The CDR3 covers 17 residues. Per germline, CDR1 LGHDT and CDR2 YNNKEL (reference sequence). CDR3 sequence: CASSRKKAGGPRETQYF. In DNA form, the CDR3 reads TGTGCCAGCAGCCGGAAGAAGGCGGGAGGGCCGCGGGAGACCCAGTACTTC.

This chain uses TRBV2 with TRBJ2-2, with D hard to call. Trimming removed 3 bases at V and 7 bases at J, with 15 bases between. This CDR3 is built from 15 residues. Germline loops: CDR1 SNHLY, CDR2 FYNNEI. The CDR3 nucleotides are TGTGCCAGCAGTGATTCGGCAGCTACGGGCGGGGAGCTGTTTTTT. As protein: CASSDSAATGGELFF. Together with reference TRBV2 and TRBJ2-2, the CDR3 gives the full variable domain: EPEVTQTPSHQVTQMGQEVILRCVPISNHLYFYWYRQILGQKVEFLVSFYNNEISEKSEIFDDQFSVERPDGSNFTLKIRSTKLEDSAMYFCASSDSAATGGELFFGEGSRLTVL.

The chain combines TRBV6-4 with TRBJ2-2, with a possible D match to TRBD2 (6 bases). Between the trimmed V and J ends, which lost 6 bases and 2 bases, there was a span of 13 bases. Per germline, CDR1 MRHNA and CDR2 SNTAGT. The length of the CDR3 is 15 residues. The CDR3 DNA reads TGTGCCAGCAGGCGGGACGGAAGAAACACCGGGGAGCTGTTTTTT. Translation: CASRRDGRNTGELFF.

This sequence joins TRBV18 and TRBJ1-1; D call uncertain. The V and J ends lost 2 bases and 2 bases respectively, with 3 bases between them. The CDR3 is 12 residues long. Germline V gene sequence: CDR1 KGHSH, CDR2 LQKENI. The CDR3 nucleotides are TGTGCCAGCTCACCATATAACACTGAAGCTTTCTTT. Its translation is CASSPYNTEAFF.

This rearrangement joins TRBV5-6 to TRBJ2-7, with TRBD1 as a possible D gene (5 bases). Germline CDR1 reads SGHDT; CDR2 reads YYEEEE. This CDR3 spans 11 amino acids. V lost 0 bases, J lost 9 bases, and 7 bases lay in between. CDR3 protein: CASSLGQGQYF. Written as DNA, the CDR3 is TGTGCCAGCAGCTTGGGCCAGGGGCAGTACTTC.

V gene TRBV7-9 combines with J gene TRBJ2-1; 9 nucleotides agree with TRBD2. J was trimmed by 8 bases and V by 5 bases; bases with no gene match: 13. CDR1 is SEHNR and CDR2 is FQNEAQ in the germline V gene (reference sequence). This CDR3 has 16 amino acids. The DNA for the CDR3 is TGTGCCAGCAGCCCCGGTGGACTAGCGTCGAGATATGAGCAGTTCTTC. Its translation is CASSPGGLASRYEQFF.